This T cell receptor (beta chain) stems from a study of cytomegalovirus exposure and HLA in healthy donors. CDR1 and CDR2 (germline): SGDLS, YYNGEE. This CDR3 region has 15 residues. Unmatched junction bases numbered 3, after V lost 0 bases and J lost 5 bases. The PCR made use of 60 Vbeta and 13 Jbeta primers. Only in-frame clones appear in the TCRdb table, and some are missing; sequencing was by immunoSEQ multiplex PCR. In the table there are fewer than 150,000 clones, around 79% of which are singletons. The sequenced sample consisted of PBMCs. The clonotype originates from a male donor in good health and CMV-seronegative. This chain links TRBV9 with TRBJ2-3; 10 nucleotides line up with TRBD2. In DNA, the CDR3 is TGTGCCAGCAGCGTAGAATCTAGCGGGGGAGATACGCAGTATTTT. This gives the protein CASSVESSGGDTQYF.